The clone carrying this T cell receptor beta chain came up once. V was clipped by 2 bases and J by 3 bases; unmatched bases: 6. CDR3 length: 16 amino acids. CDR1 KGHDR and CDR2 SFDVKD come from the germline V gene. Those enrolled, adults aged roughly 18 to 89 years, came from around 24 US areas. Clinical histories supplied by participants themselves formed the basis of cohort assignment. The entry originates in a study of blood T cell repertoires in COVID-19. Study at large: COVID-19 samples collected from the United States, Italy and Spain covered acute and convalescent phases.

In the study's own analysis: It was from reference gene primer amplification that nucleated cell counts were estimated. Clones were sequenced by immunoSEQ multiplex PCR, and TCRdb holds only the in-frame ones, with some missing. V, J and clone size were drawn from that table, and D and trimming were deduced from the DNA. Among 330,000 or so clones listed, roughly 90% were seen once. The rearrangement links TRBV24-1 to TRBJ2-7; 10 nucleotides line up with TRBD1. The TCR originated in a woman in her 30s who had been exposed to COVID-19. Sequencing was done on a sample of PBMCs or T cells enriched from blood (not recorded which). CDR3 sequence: CATSDWGRTGGYEQYF. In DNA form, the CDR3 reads TGTGCCACCAGTGATTGGGGGAGGACAGGGGGCTACGAGCAGTACTTC.